Presented here are 14 T cell receptor beta chains from one specimen sequenced in a study of T cell responses to AZD1222 COVID-19 vaccine (dated by TCRdb to the early 2020s). According to the study, the label for this sample's time point signals: about 28 days (+/-7) after the second vaccine dose. The sample's treatment or condition, from its label and the paper: meningococcal conjugate vaccine given as trial control. Libraries were built with the immunoSEQ multiplex PCR assay. The immuneACCESS repertoire file appears here via TCRdb, limited to in-frame rearrangements. These files lack a portion of the clones; in checked studies, under half of the deficit traces to unresolved V genes, and the cause of the others is not known. In all, the sample holds 85,000 to 130,000 clones, and around 86% of those were seen once. The ten largest clones add up to 3.3% of the sample. Specimen: peripheral blood, collected 28 days after the second dose of the MenACWY control vaccine. These receptors came from an adult who received the MenACWY meningococcal vaccine as a control.

The V and J genes are TRBV5-6 and TRBJ2-1; D ambiguous. The ends were cut back, 1 base at V and 2 bases at J, with 10 bases in the middle. CDR1 and CDR2 from the germline V gene are SGHDT and YYEEEE. The CDR3 loop spans 15 amino acids. CDR3 region: CASSLYYRTYNEQFF. CDR3 nucleotide sequence: TGTGCCAGCAGCTTGTATTACCGGACCTACAATGAGCAGTTCTTC.

This chain connects TRBV9 to TRBJ1-3, with a tentative D call TRBD1 (5 bases). CDR3 length: 16 amino acids. Germline CDR1 is SGDLS and CDR2 is YYNGEE. Trimming removed 3 bases at V and 4 bases at J, with 17 bases between. CDR3 protein: CASSGGSREAGNTIYF. The CDR3 DNA is TGTGCCAGCAGCGGGGGCTCCAGGGAGGCAGGAAACACCATATATTTT.

This sequence joins TRBV19 and TRBJ1-5, with 9 nucleotides matching TRBD1. The length of the CDR3 is 16 residues. Germline V gene sequence: CDR1 LNHDA, CDR2 SQIVND (reference sequence). Trimming removed 4 bases from V and 4 bases from J; junction bases left unmatched: 8. The CDR3 DNA reads as TGTGCCAGTAGTACTGGGACAGGGAGCTCTAATCAGCCCCAGCATTTT. Residues: CASSTGTGSSNQPQHF.

The chain joins TRBV20-1 to TRBJ1-1; D gene unclear. This CDR3 is built from 11 residues. From germline, CDR1 is DFQATT and CDR2 SNEGSKA (reference sequence). The V and J ends lost 6 bases and 2 bases respectively, with 7 bases between them. The chain's CDR3 is CSALPNTEAFF. The DNA for the CDR3 is TGCAGTGCCCTGCCCAACACTGAAGCTTTCTTT.

The chain combines TRBV24-1 with TRBJ2-7; 9 bases map to TRBD1. Germline assignment: CDR1 KGHDR and CDR2 SFDVKD. CDR3 length equals 15 residues. After removal of 3 bases from V and 3 bases from J, the junction contained 5 bases not matched to a gene. CDR3 DNA sequence: TGTGCCACCAGTGATCCCCGACAGGGGGGCTACGAGCAGTACTTC. Its protein is CATSDPRQGGYEQYF.

The V gene is TRBV29-1, the J gene TRBJ1-1, with D unresolved. The CDR3 extends over 12 amino acids. CDR1 and CDR2 (germline): SQVTM, ANQGSEA. V was cut by 1 base and J by 4 bases, with 7 bases left in between. The CDR3 bases are TGCAGCGTTGAAGTTGGCGGCACTGAAGCTTTCTTT. The encoded protein is CSVEVGGTEAFF. Filled out from reference TRBV29-1 and TRBJ1-1, the complete variable domain reads SAVISQKPSRDICQRGTSLTIQCQVDSQVTMMFWYRQQPGQSLTLIATANQGSEATYESGFVIDKFPISRPNLTFSTLTVSNMSPEDSSIYLCSVEVGGTEAFFGQGTRLTVV.

This chain connects TRBV6-1 to TRBJ2-5; TRBD2 matches 14 bases. Germline CDR1 and CDR2: MNHNS and SASEGT. The CDR3 contains 20 residues. V was clipped by 1 base and J by 1 base; unmatched bases: 11. CDR3 in amino acids: CASSEGLAGGADLFQETQYF. The DNA for the CDR3 is TGTGCCAGCAGTGAAGGACTAGCGGGGGGGGCCGATTTGTTCCAAGAGACCCAGTACTTC.

The chain links TRBV28 to TRBJ2-7, with 11 bases fitting TRBD1. CDR3 length equals 15 residues. Germline CDR1 is MDHEN and CDR2 is SYDVKM. Germline trimming cut 5 bases from V and 6 bases from J; bases unmatched to any gene: 9. The CDR3 DNA follows: TGTGCCAGCAGTACTACCGGGACAGGGGGTGCCGAGCAGTACTTC. The encoded protein is CASSTTGTGGAEQYF.

This clone was detected only a few times. The genes are TRBV29-1 and TRBJ2-1, with TRBD2 identical over 10 bases. Germline V gene lookup returns CDR1 SQVTM and CDR2 ANQGSEA. The V and J ends lost 5 bases and 3 bases, in that order; junction bases with no gene match: 4. CDR3 size: 14 residues. The CDR3 DNA follows: TGCAGCGTTACACGGACTAGCGGCTACAATGAGCAGTTCTTC. Translation: CSVTRTSGYNEQFF.

For this clone: This sample also contains other DNA sequences that code for the same CDR3. V and J are TRBV19 and TRBJ2-7, with D perhaps matching TRBD2 (6 bases). Germline V gene data show CDR1 as LNHDA and CDR2 as SQIVND (reference sequence). CDR3 length: 15 residues. The V end was cut by 3 bases, the J end by 0 bases, with 12 bases between. CDR3 bases: TGTGCCAGTAGTATCGGGGCGGGGAGCTCCTACGAGCAGTACTTC. The encoded protein is CASSIGAGSSYEQYF.

The chain employs TRBV2 and TRBJ1-3, with TRBD1 matching over 7 bases. Germline values: CDR1 SNHLY, CDR2 FYNNEI. The CDR3 extends over 15 amino acids. J gave up 1 base and V 10 bases, and 10 bases lay outside the gene matches. The CDR3 DNA sequence: TGTGCCACCTTATCCGGACAGGTTTCTGGAAACACCATATATTTT. Protein sequence: CATLSGQVSGNTIYF.

The chain employs TRBV4-1 and TRBJ2-5; D is ambiguous. The germline V and J ends were trimmed by 0 bases and 2 bases, with 10 bases remaining between them. The CDR3 sequence is 15 residues long. CDR1 MGHRA and CDR2 YSYEKL come from the germline V gene. The CDR3 DNA follows: TGCGCCAGCAGCCAAGATTCACGGATACAAGAGACCCAGTACTTC. This encodes CASSQDSRIQETQYF.

The rearrangement joins TRBV19 to TRBJ1-5; D is unclear. Germline V CDR1 and CDR2: LNHDA, SQIVND (reference sequence). V lost 6 bases and J 2 bases, leaving 20 bases between the germline ends. CDR3 size: 17 residues. The DNA for the CDR3 is TGTGCCAGTAGCCATGTGGCGGGTACATGGGGCAATCAGCCCCAGCATTTT. Amino acid sequence: CASSHVAGTWGNQPQHF.

The V and J genes are TRBV28 and TRBJ1-5; D remains ambiguous. This CDR3 has 14 residues. V was cut by 6 bases and J by 0 bases, with 9 bases left in between. Germline loops: CDR1 MDHEN, CDR2 SYDVKM. CDR3 amino acids: CASRLRYSNQPQHF. For the CDR3, the DNA is TGTGCCAGCAGGCTACGGTATAGCAATCAGCCCCAGCATTTT.